This T cell receptor beta chain was identified during a study of blood T cells in healthy people across ages. The CDR3 has 13 residues. Per the germline V gene, CDR1 is DFQATT and CDR2 is SNEGSKA (reference sequence). Concerning this clonotype: Its antigen is currently unknown. Sequence at one end of the junction differs from germline and may be a read error.

Study-wide results and caveats: Roughly linear age-related decline in beta diversity appeared, significant by age approximately 43.

Primed by a sample-barcoded 5' primer and a J-beta primer mix, a second PCR proceeded for 7 to 11 cycles. A single record per CDR3 protein comes from TCRdb applying MiXCR to the 5' RACE reads. Here the sample spans 750,000 to 950,000 distinct CDR3 sequences, 20% to 30% being singletons. The same sample was also studied in work on T cells of mothers and their children.

V usage is TRBV20-1 and J usage is TRBJ2-5; unclear D gene. Gene TRBJ2-7 matches the end of the DNA better, so the J call may be wrong. The clonotype comes from a boy between 10 and 17 years old in good health. Sequencing was done on a sample of blood. The CDR3 here is CRARDRHRYEQYF. The CDR3 DNA reads TGCAGAGCTAGAGATCGACACCGATACGAGCAGTACTTC.